These T cell receptor beta chains were read from a single sample in a study of shared clonotypes between healthy human individuals. Libraries were prepared by immunoSEQ multiplex PCR; TCRdb keeps only in-frame clonotypes and omits some of them. The profile covers 2 million to 2.5 million clones, with 90% to 96% appearing a single time and approximately 0.13% taken by the ten largest. The sequenced material came from naive CD4+ T cells sorted from blood. These receptors all stem from a man between 18 and 29 years old in good health. CDR3s include the opening cysteine and the closing phenylalanine or tryptophan. Fields, in order: D gene, clone size, J gene, V gene, CDR3 protein, CDR3 DNA. D genes are given only for firm matches. Clone size is not always given. Where it is, it says once, few, many or a class for expanded clones.

D: -
size: -
J: TRBJ2-7
V: TRBV9
CDR3: CASSKGQRPYEQYF
DNA: TGTGCCAGCAGCAAAGGACAGAGGCCCTACGAGCAGTACTTC

D: -
size: -
J: TRBJ2-7
V: TRBV5-1
CDR3: CASSLPGVGSYEQYF
DNA: TGCGCCAGCAGCCTCCCAGGGGTAGGATCCTACGAGCAGTACTTC

D: TRBD1
size: -
J: TRBJ1-1
V: TRBV28
CDR3: CASSPPGTANTEAFF
DNA: TGTGCCAGCAGCCCCCCCGGGACAGCGAACACTGAAGCTTTCTTT

D: TRBD2
size: few
J: TRBJ2-7
V: TRBV15
CDR3: CATSRDTQRGSYEQYF
DNA: TGTGCCACCAGCAGAGATACCCAGCGGGGCTCCTACGAGCAGTACTTC

D: -
size: -
J: TRBJ1-1
V: TRBV5-4
CDR3: CASSISTGMNTEAFF
DNA: TGTGCCAGCAGCATTTCGACAGGTATGAACACTGAAGCTTTCTTT

D: TRBD1
size: -
J: TRBJ2-7
V: TRBV27
CDR3: CASSPWIYEGARSEQYF
DNA: TGTGCCAGCAGCCCCTGGATTTACGAGGGGGCGAGAAGTGAGCAGTACTTC

D: -
size: -
J: TRBJ2-1
V: TRBV28
CDR3: CASSEGGQGYYNEQFF
DNA: TGTGCCAGCAGTGAGGGGGGGCAGGGGTACTACAATGAGCAGTTCTTC

D: -
size: -
J: TRBJ2-5
V: TRBV13
CDR3: CASSFHYGGPPFRETQYF
DNA: TGTGCCAGCAGCTTCCACTACGGGGGCCCACCATTCCGGGAGACCCAGTACTTC

D: TRBD1
size: -
J: TRBJ1-1
V: TRBV29-1
CDR3: CSVEKGGSGMNTEAFF
DNA: TGCAGCGTTGAAAAAGGGGGCTCAGGAATGAACACTGAAGCTTTCTTT

D: -
size: -
J: TRBJ2-1
V: TRBV18
CDR3: CASSYLLEDEQFF
DNA: TGTGCCAGCTCCTACCTCCTCGAGGATGAGCAGTTCTTC

D: -
size: -
J: TRBJ2-2
V: TRBV10-3
CDR3: CAISEGSAGWNTGELFF
DNA: TGTGCCATCAGTGAAGGGTCGGCAGGATGGAACACCGGGGAGCTGTTTTTT

D: TRBD2
size: -
J: TRBJ2-7
V: TRBV27
CDR3: CASSPGTSGAPSSYEQYF
DNA: TGTGCCAGCAGCCCCGGGACTAGCGGGGCTCCGAGCTCCTACGAGCAGTACTTC

D: -
size: -
J: TRBJ2-1
V: TRBV6-6
CDR3: CATQDYALGGRQFF
DNA: TGTGCCACACAAGACTACGCCCTAGGGGGGCGGCAGTTCTTC

D: -
size: -
J: TRBJ1-2
V: TRBV2
CDR3: CASDLLGYGYTF
DNA: TGTGCCAGTGATCTACTTGGGTATGGCTACACCTTC

D: TRBD1
size: -
J: TRBJ1-3
V: TRBV7-6
CDR3: CASSPGTDSGNTIYF
DNA: TGTGCCAGCAGCCCCGGGACAGACTCTGGAAACACCATATATTTT

D: -
size: few
J: TRBJ1-6
V: TRBV2
CDR3: CASSERLNNSPLHF
DNA: TGTGCCAGCAGTGAACGGCTGAATAATTCACCCCTCCACTTT

D: TRBD1
size: -
J: TRBJ2-5
V: TRBV5-1
CDR3: CASSRTGKQETQYF
DNA: TGCGCCAGCAGCAGGACAGGTAAACAAGAGACCCAGTACTTC

D: -
size: -
J: TRBJ2-3
V: TRBV5-1
CDR3: CASSLGRVLAAAETQYF
DNA: TGCGCCAGCAGCTTGGGCAGGGTTTTAGCGGCCGCGGAAACGCAGTATTTT

D: -
size: -
J: TRBJ1-4
V: TRBV7-8
CDR3: CASSLVGGSNEKLFF
DNA: TGTGCCAGCAGCTTAGTCGGAGGGTCTAATGAAAAACTGTTTTTT

D: -
size: -
J: TRBJ2-2
V: TRBV9
CDR3: CASSVGPGINTGELFF
DNA: TGTGCCAGCAGCGTAGGTCCAGGGATAAACACCGGGGAGCTGTTTTTT